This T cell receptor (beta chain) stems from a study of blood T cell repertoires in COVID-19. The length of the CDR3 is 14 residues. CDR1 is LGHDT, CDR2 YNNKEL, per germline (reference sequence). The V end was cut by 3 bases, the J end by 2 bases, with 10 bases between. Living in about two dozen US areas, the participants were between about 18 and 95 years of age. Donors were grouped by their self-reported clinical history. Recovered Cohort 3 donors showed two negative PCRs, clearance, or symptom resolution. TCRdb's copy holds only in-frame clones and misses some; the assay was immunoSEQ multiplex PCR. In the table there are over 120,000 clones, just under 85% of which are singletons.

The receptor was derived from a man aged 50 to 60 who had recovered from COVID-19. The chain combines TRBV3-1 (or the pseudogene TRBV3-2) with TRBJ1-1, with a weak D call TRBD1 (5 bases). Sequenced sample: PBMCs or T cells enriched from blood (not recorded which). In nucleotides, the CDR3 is TGTGCCAGCAGCCAGCCTGACAGAAACACTGAAGCTTTCTTT. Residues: CASSQPDRNTEAFF.